This TCR beta chain stems from a study of glioma-infiltrating T cells (dated by TCRdb to the mid-2010s). Looking at the study overall: TCR alpha- and beta-chain repertoires were sequenced from glioma tissue, non-neoplastic brain tissue and matched peripheral blood mononuclear cells. Each tissue-infiltrating repertoire was compared with the same patient's peripheral blood repertoire to measure divergence between tissue and blood T-cell populations. Three low-grade glioma patients, fewer than 10 primary glioblastoma patients, and three non-glioma patients who contributed non-neoplastic brain tissue made up the paired cohort. The full study reports these points: Small numbers underpinned the group comparisons: several glioblastoma patients, three low-grade glioma patients and three non-neoplastic patients. In non-neoplastic patients, VJ-independent divergence between tissue and blood fell below expectation, whereas in all gliomas, and especially in low-grade gliomas, the divergence rose above expectation. Very few CDR3 sequences were shared between tissue and blood, attributed to high CDR3 diversity and limited sampling.

The iRepertoire nested amplicon-rescue multiplex PCR (arm-PCR) platform was used to amplify TCR alpha and beta CDR3 regions from RNA. One-step reverse transcription and amplification used about 95-400 ng of tissue mRNA or PBMC total RNA as input. Following bead purification, Illumina adapters were added by a secondary multiplex PCR, and the libraries were gel-purified between 200 and 400 bp. Libraries carried internal 6-nucleotide barcodes used for demultiplexing. Libraries were sequenced on an Illumina MiSeq with 2x220 or 2x250 nucleotide paired-end reads. Per the original workflow: Paired reads were merged using FLASH 1.2.11 and were aligned to the GRCh37 human genome using BWA-MEM, after which TRA and TRB reads were extracted. An IMGT-derived reference of cassette sequences and CDR3 motifs, with pseudogenes included, was used for V and J assignment. Reads were translated in three frames, and productive CDR3s were defined by a C…FGXG motif without stop codons. Unique combinations of V-J cassette pair and CDR3 amino acid sequence were defined as clonotypes. Reads were filtered by Hamming distance, with the threshold set by the sequence error rate of each sample in mapped regions. TCRdb applied fastp at Q25 and MiXCR to the public reads, then kept only in-frame beta chains. A single entry per CDR3 protein holds the most common genes and DNA from its merged rows. The V and J calls reflect TCRdb's pipeline rather than the authors' work. This sample gives about 200,000 distinct CDR3 sequences in total; around 32% of them show up just once. The ten largest clones take up about 19% of the sample.

Trimming takes 1 base from V and 6 bases from J, and the germline ends sit 7 bases apart. Reading the germline V gene gives CDR1 MGHRA and CDR2 YSYEKL. Spanning cysteine to phenylalanine, the CDR3 consists of 12 amino acids. Just the 36-base CDR3 DNA is kept, in frame starting at base 1. With respect to this clonotype: The antigen it recognizes is unknown. No much larger clonotype is one base removed from it; base qualities were not supplied.

The sequenced material came from glioma tissue, nonneoplastic brain tissue, or PBMCs (not recorded which). The TCR comes from a human donor with low-grade glioma or glioblastoma, undergoing nonglioma brain surgery, or in good health (not recorded which). The rearrangement joined TRBV4-1 to TRBJ2-7, with the D gene too uncertain to name. The CDR3 corresponds to CASSQVSSEQYF. The sequenced DNA: TGCGCCAGCAGCCAAGTTTCGTCCGAGCAGTACTTC.